These T cell receptor beta chains were read from a single sample in a study of T-cell reconstitution after alpha-beta-depleted transplantation in children. MiXCR, run by TCRdb on the PCR reads, gives a single entry per CDR3 protein. The sample has tens of thousands of distinct CDR3 sequences, about 9.3% seen once; the top ten hold about 26%. Sequenced here: PBMCs, mostly from graft donor cells, sampled 60 days after TCRalphabeta/CD19-depleted stem cell transplant. These receptors were obtained from a male patient aged 2 to 10 who had a stem cell transplant for chronic granulomatous disease, so the T cells may come from the graft donor. Each CDR3 is given with its conserved first and last residue. Fields, in order: clone size, D gene, V gene, J gene, CDR3 protein. D genes are given only for firm matches. Size values are once, few and many counts, or a class for expanded clones, and some rows have none.

>many|TRBD1|TRBV5-1|TRBJ2-3
CASSASGQTTDTQYF
>many|.|TRBV5-1|TRBJ1-2
CASSPRTRGGYTF
>many|.|TRBV3-1|TRBJ2-4
CASSQSRGPSIAKNIQYF
>few|TRBD1|TRBV6-1|TRBJ1-2
CASSDRRQGAYYGYTF
>many|.|TRBV3-1|TRBJ1-2
CASSQGPYGYTF
>many|TRBD1|TRBV20-1|TRBJ1-1
CSARRTGGTEAFF
>.|.|TRBV12-3/TRBV12-4|TRBJ2-3
CASHRSSTDTQYF
>.|.|TRBV10-2|TRBJ2-7
CASRTSTGSQQYF
>many|TRBD2|TRBV27|TRBJ2-3
CASSLYGTSGSRYTQYF
>many|.|TRBV4-1|TRBJ1-2
CASSQETQWGYTF
>.|TRBD2|TRBV6-1|TRBJ2-3
CASSEVGGRGKDTQYF
>many|.|TRBV10-3|TRBJ1-4
CAISESEEKLFF
>many|TRBD2|TRBV5-1|TRBJ2-3
CASRIAGAVTDTQYF
>many|TRBD1|TRBV5-1|TRBJ1-2
CASSSTGAGGYTF
>many|TRBD2|TRBV9|TRBJ2-1
CASSPQVGISGYNEQFF
>many|.|TRBV14|TRBJ2-7
CASSQPDGGGYAEQYF
>many|.|TRBV5-6|TRBJ1-3
CASSRQGPDTIYF
>.|TRBD2|TRBV12-3/TRBV12-4|TRBJ2-3
CTSSPRGSGSSNTDTQYF
>many|.|TRBV4-2|TRBJ2-1
CASSQDVRSQQFF
>many|.|TRBV30|TRBJ2-7
CAWSASPGLSYEQYF
>many|.|TRBV6-2/TRBV6-3|TRBJ1-1
CASSWNSPTNTEAFF
>few|TRBD2|TRBV7-2|TRBJ2-3
CASSLPLAGGLDTQYF
>medium-sized|TRBD2|TRBV7-9|TRBJ2-5
CASSAGLVGETQYF
>.|.|TRBV28|TRBJ2-7
CASSPLGGGGPHEQYF
>many|TRBD1|TRBV20-1|TRBJ2-7
CSAPRRTGNYEQYF
>many|TRBD2|TRBV7-9|TRBJ2-3
CASLAASTDTQYF
>few|.|TRBV20-1|TRBJ1-6
CSASAGLNSPLHF
>few|TRBD1|TRBV12-3/TRBV12-4|TRBJ2-2
CASSLYPGQAADTGELFF
>many|.|TRBV6-5|TRBJ2-1
CASSYSRPSKDNEQFF
>.|TRBD2|TRBV28|TRBJ2-2
CASSFPTSGATTNTGELFF
>.|TRBD2|TRBV20-1|TRBJ2-3
CCARQYRTSGDTDTQYF
>few|TRBD2|TRBV4-1|TRBJ2-1
CASSQGVTSGIRNEQFF
>many|TRBD2|TRBV10-3|TRBJ2-3
CAISYGQGGLAGATDTQYF
>few|TRBD1|TRBV5-4|TRBJ2-1
CASSYGTGTYNEQFF
>many|.|TRBV11-2|TRBJ1-1
CASSLGTVSLTEAFF
>many|TRBD1|TRBV20-1|TRBJ1-1
CSAPDRGVNTEAFF
>many|TRBD1|TRBV12-3/TRBV12-4|TRBJ1-3
CASKLGQGTGNTIYF
>many|.|TRBV5-1|TRBJ2-5
CASRPGTYEETQYF
>.|.|TRBV12-5|TRBJ2-7
CASGFASPPYEQYF
>few|.|TRBV20-1|TRBJ2-2
CSAGLGPTWKAQLFF
>many|.|TRBV12-3/TRBV12-4|TRBJ2-3
CASSTRLGGTDTQYF
>few|.|TRBV6-2/TRBV6-3|TRBJ2-3
CASSILRSDTQYF
>many|TRBD1|TRBV2|TRBJ2-5
CATDRQGRGQETQYF
>many|TRBD2|TRBV27|TRBJ2-7
CASSSGGAGFSYEQYF
>many|TRBD2|TRBV7-9|TRBJ2-7
CASSEGLAGGRVIF
>.|.|TRBV9|TRBJ1-6
CASSPVVNSSLHF
>many|.|TRBV27|TRBJ2-1
CASSFLGMNEQFF
>.|.|TRBV7-2|TRBJ1-2
CASSSRTSGYTF
>.|TRBD1|TRBV20-1|TRBJ2-7
CSTSYPRAGGVEQYF
>.|.|TRBV11-2|TRBJ2-3
CASSSLLLDTQYF
>many|.|TRBV7-8|TRBJ2-7
CASSFELSGGYEQYF